Presented here are 18 T cell receptor beta chains from one specimen sequenced in a study of cytomegalovirus exposure and HLA in healthy donors. The PCR was carried out with 60 Vbeta primers and 13 Jbeta primers. This table comes from immunoSEQ multiplex PCR, and its TCRdb copy is limited to in-frame clones, with some not included. The sample lists about 150,000 clones, about four fifths occurring once. The sample was PBMCs. The origin of the receptors is a human donor in good health.

The chain has TRBV2 and TRBJ1-6; D ambiguous. Between the trimmed V and J ends, which lost 4 bases and 0 bases, there was a span of 10 bases. From germline, CDR1 is SNHLY and CDR2 FYNNEI. The CDR3 consists of 16 residues. The CDR3: CASSAEVSSYNSPLHF. The CDR3 region has the DNA TGTGCCAGCAGTGCGGAGGTTAGCTCCTATAATTCACCCCTCCACTTT.

This chain uses TRBV27 with TRBJ1-1; perhaps TRBD1 as D (5 bases). V was trimmed by 2 bases and J by 4 bases, leaving 11 bases between them. The germline gives CDR1 MNHEY, CDR2 SMNVEV (reference sequence). The length of the CDR3 is 14 residues. The CDR3 DNA is TGTGCCAGCAGTTTAGGCGTCAGGGCCACTGAAGCTTTCTTT. It yields the protein CASSLGVRATEAFF.

The rearrangement joins TRBV6-1 to TRBJ2-2, with 10 bases that match TRBD2. J gave up 3 bases and V 8 bases, and 6 bases lay outside the gene matches. Germline CDR1 MNHNS, CDR2 SASEGT. The CDR3 runs to 15 residues. The CDR3 protein is CASRIAGGDTGELFF. The CDR3 nucleotides read TGTGCCAGCCGGATAGCGGGGGGAGACACCGGGGAGCTGTTTTTT.

This clone has just a few counts. V gene TRBV28 combines with J gene TRBJ2-3; the match to TRBD1 covers 10 bases. The CDR3 contains 15 residues. Germline trimming cut 7 bases from V and 4 bases from J; bases unmatched to any gene: 8. Per the germline V gene, CDR1 is MDHEN and CDR2 is SYDVKM. This chain's CDR3 is CASKTGGEVSDTQYF. The CDR3, as DNA: TGTGCCAGCAAGACAGGGGGCGAAGTCTCAGATACGCAGTATTTT.

CDR3 amino acids: CASRQDRVGTGELFF. Here the CDR3 DNA reads TGTGCCAGCAGACAGGACAGGGTTGGTACCGGGGAGCTGTTTTTT. This rearrangement joins TRBV7-2 to TRBJ2-2; 8 bases map to TRBD1. The V gene end was trimmed by 6 bases and the J gene end by 5 bases; junction bases not matched to a gene: 8. Per the germline V gene, CDR1 is SGHTA and CDR2 is FQGNSA. The CDR3 extends over 15 amino acids.

The chain has TRBV7-9 and TRBJ1-5; D is possibly TRBD1 (5 bases). The germline CDR1 and CDR2 sequences are SEHNR and FQNEAQ (reference sequence). V was trimmed by 3 bases and J by 5 bases, leaving 17 bases between them. CDR3 length equals 16 residues. The CDR3 region is CASSFYGARGDQPQHF. CDR3 DNA: TGTGCCAGCAGCTTCTACGGGGCTCGGGGGGATCAGCCCCAGCATTTT. The full variable domain, with the rest looked up from reference TRBV7-9 and TRBJ1-5, is DTGVSQNPRHKITKRGQNVTFRCDPISEHNRLYWYRQTLGQGPEFLTYFQNEAQLEKSRLLSDRFSAERPKGSFSTLEIQRTEQGDSAMYLCASSFYGARGDQPQHFGDGTRLSIL.

The chain carries TRBV19 and TRBJ2-1, with 14 nucleotides matching TRBD2. CDR1 LNHDA and CDR2 SQIVND come from the germline V gene (reference sequence). V was clipped by 6 bases and J by 10 bases; unmatched bases: 8. The CDR3 runs 15 residues. The CDR3 bases are TGTGCCAGTAGATTGACTAGCGGGGGGGCTCTAGAGCAGTTCTTC. The encoded protein is CASRLTSGGALEQFF.

J is TRBJ2-7 and V is TRBV6-5, with 7 bases matching TRBD1. Germline values: CDR1 MNHEY, CDR2 SVGAGI. CDR3 length equals 14 residues. V trimming: 6 bases; J trimming: 2 bases; junction bases outside the gene matches: 7. This chain's CDR3 is CASRGDRETYEQYF. DNA for the CDR3: TGTGCCAGCAGGGGAGACAGGGAGACCTACGAGCAGTACTTC.

The rearrangement links TRBV5-1 to TRBJ2-2; no clear D. The V end lost 4 bases, the J end lost 3 bases, and 16 bases lay between the germline ends. The CDR3 extends over 16 amino acids. Germline V gene data show CDR1 as SGHRS and CDR2 as YFSETQ. CDR3: CASSPDSYSDTGELFF. The CDR3 bases are TGCGCCAGCAGCCCCGACTCCTACTCAGACACCGGGGAGCTGTTTTTT.

The gene calls are TRBV5-6 and TRBJ1-5, with 10 bases identical to TRBD1. CDR3 length: 13 residues. CDR1 and CDR2 (germline): SGHDT, YYEEEE. V gave up 6 bases and J gave up 5 bases; unmatched junction bases: 2. CDR3 region: CASIGQGDQPQHF. CDR3 coding DNA: TGTGCCAGCATCGGACAGGGGGATCAGCCCCAGCATTTT.

This clone has only a few counts. V gene TRBV27 combines with J gene TRBJ2-7; 9 bases match TRBD1. Looked up from germline, CDR1 is MNHEY and CDR2 is SMNVEV (reference sequence). This CDR3 has 14 amino acids. After removal of 10 bases from V and 2 bases from J, the junction contained 9 bases not matched to a gene. The chain's CDR3 is CATIRDREAYEQYF. The CDR3 DNA sequence: TGTGCCACGATCCGGGACAGGGAGGCCTACGAGCAGTACTTC.

J is TRBJ1-5 and V is TRBV18, with a weak D call TRBD1 (6 bases). CDR3 size: 16 residues. CDR1 and CDR2 (germline): KGHSH, LQKENI. Trimming removed 2 bases at V and 7 bases at J, with 18 bases between. The chain's CDR3 is CASSPFKQGNGQPQHF. The CDR3 region has the DNA TGTGCCAGCTCACCATTCAAACAGGGAAATGGGCAGCCCCAGCATTTT.

The chain links TRBV10-2 to TRBJ1-2, with 8 bases aligning to TRBD1. This CDR3 has 15 residues. Germline lookup yields CDR1 WSHSY and CDR2 SAAADI. After removal of 5 bases from V and 3 bases from J, the junction contained 8 bases not matched to a gene. CDR3 region: CASSRNSGGDYGYTF. The CDR3 coding sequence is TGCGCCAGCAGTCGAAACTCAGGGGGCGACTATGGCTACACCTTC.

The rearrangement uses TRBV4-3 and TRBJ2-5; TRBD1 might be the D (6 bases). V was cut by 0 bases and J by 8 bases, with 19 bases left in between. The CDR3 runs 16 residues. Germline CDR1 LGHNA, CDR2 YSLEER. The CDR3 protein is CASSQDPGRGWDTQYF. The CDR3 DNA reads as TGCGCCAGCAGCCAAGATCCTGGCAGGGGTTGGGATACCCAGTACTTC.

V and J are TRBV7-9 and TRBJ2-1; TRBD2 aligns across 7 bases. The CDR3 covers 16 residues. In germline, CDR1 is SEHNR, CDR2 FQNEAQ (reference sequence). Unmatched junction bases numbered 7, after V lost 0 bases and J lost 5 bases. CDR3 loop: CASSLARGGGNNEQFF. CDR3 in DNA: TGTGCCAGCAGCTTAGCGCGAGGCGGGGGTAACAATGAGCAGTTCTTC.

This clone came up once. V usage is TRBV29-1 and J usage is TRBJ1-2; perhaps TRBD1 as D (6 bases). Germline loops: CDR1 SQVTM, CDR2 ANQGSEA. The V gene lost 4 bases and the J gene lost 2 bases, with 11 bases spanning the gap. The length of the CDR3 is 13 residues. DNA of the CDR3: TGCAGCGTTGGGACAGTGATGAACTATGGCTACACCTTC. Amino acid sequence: CSVGTVMNYGYTF. Drawing the rest from reference TRBV29-1 and TRBJ1-2, the complete variable domain is SAVISQKPSRDICQRGTSLTIQCQVDSQVTMMFWYRQQPGQSLTLIATANQGSEATYESGFVIDKFPISRPNLTFSTLTVSNMSPEDSSIYLCSVGTVMNYGYTFGSGTRLTVV.

V gene TRBV5-4 combines with J gene TRBJ1-1; D gene ambiguous. The V end lost 4 bases, the J end lost 1 base, and 11 bases lay between the germline ends. This CDR3 spans 14 amino acids. Germline V gene data show CDR1 as SGHNT and CDR2 as YYREEE (reference sequence). CDR3 in amino acids: CASSVRGGNTEAFF. The CDR3 nucleotides are TGTGCCAGCAGCGTGCGGGGAGGGAACACTGAAGCTTTCTTT. The complete variable domain, with remaining parts taken from reference TRBV5-4 and TRBJ1-1, reads ETGVTQSPTHLIKTRGQQVTLRCSSQSGHNTVSWYQQALGQGPQFIFQYYREEENGRGNFPPRFSGLQFPNYSSELNVNALELDDSALYLCASSVRGGNTEAFFGQGTRLTVV.

The V and J genes are TRBV7-9 and TRBJ2-7; 8 bases fit TRBD2. The trim removed 2 bases at V and 4 bases at J, leaving 10 bases unmatched. CDR1 and CDR2 (germline): SEHNR, FQNEAQ (reference sequence). The CDR3 loop spans 16 amino acids. The CDR3 spells CASSLLVRGRTYEQYF. DNA of the CDR3: TGTGCCAGCAGCTTATTAGTACGCGGGAGGACTTACGAGCAGTACTTC.